The present TCR beta chain was sequenced within a study of patients and donors after allogeneic stem cell transplantation. At least ten counts were recorded for this clonotype. The CDR3 sequence is 14 residues long. The germline V gene encodes CDR1 SGDLS and CDR2 YYNGEE. Trimming cost V 0 bases and J 2 bases, with 8 bases left between them. TCRdb analysed the RT-PCR reads with MiXCR anew, one entry per CDR3 protein. The data hold approximately 200,000 distinct CDR3 sequences, with around two fifths observed a single time. Sequences were obtained from blood, either unsorted or a sorted T cell fraction (not recorded which). The TCR comes from a human donor who was either an allogeneic HSCT recipient or a stem cell or donor lymphocyte infusion donor (not recorded which). It is not recorded whose cells these are; they may come from a transplant donor. The chain uses TRBV9 and TRBJ1-1; possibly TRBD1 for D (5 bases). The CDR3 DNA follows: TGTGCCAGCAGCGTAGGGCAGGGAAACACTGAAGCTTTCTTT. Protein product: CASSVGQGNTEAFF.